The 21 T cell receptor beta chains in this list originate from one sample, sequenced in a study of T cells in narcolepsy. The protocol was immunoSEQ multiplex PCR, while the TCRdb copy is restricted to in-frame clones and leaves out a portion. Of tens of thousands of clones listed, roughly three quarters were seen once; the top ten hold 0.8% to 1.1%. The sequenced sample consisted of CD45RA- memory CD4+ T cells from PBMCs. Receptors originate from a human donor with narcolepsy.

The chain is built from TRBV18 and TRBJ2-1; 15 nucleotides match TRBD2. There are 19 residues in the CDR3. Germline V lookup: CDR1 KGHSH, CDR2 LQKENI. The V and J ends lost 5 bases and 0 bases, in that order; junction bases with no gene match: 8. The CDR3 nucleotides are TGTGCCAGCTCAGGCGGACTAGCGGGAGGGCCCGGCTCCTACAATGAGCAGTTCTTC. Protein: CASSGGLAGGPGSYNEQFF. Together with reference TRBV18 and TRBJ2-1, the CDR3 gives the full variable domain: NAGVMQNPRHLVRRRGQEARLRCSPMKGHSHVYWYRQLPEEGLKFMVYLQKENIIDESGMPKERFSAEFPKEGPSILRIQQVVRGDSAAYFCASSGGLAGGPGSYNEQFFGPGTRLTVL.

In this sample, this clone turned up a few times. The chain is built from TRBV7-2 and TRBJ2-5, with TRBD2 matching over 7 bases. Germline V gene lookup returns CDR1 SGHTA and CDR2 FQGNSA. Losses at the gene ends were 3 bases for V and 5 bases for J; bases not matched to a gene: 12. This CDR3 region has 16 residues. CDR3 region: CASSLGGGGTVETQYF. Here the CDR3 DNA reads TGTGCCAGCAGCTTGGGTGGGGGGGGAACCGTCGAGACCCAGTACTTC.

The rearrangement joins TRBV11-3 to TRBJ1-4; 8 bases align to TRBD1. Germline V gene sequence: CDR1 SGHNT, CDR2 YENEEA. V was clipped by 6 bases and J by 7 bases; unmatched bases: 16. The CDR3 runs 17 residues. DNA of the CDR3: TGTGCCAGCAGTACCGGAGACAGGGGAGACGCAAGTGAAAAACTGTTTTTT. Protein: CASSTGDRGDASEKLFF.

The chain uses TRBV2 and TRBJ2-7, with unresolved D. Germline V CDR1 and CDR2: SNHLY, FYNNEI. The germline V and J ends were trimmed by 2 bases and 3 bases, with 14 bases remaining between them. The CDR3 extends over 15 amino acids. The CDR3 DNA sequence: TGTGCCAGCAGTGAACAAGGCCTACCAAACTACGAGCAGTACTTC. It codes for CASSEQGLPNYEQYF.

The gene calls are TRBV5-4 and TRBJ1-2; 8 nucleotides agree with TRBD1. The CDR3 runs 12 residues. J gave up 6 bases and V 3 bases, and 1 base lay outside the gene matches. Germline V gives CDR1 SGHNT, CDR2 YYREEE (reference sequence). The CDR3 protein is CASSSTGDGYTF. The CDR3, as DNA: TGTGCCAGCAGCTCGACAGGGGATGGCTACACCTTC.

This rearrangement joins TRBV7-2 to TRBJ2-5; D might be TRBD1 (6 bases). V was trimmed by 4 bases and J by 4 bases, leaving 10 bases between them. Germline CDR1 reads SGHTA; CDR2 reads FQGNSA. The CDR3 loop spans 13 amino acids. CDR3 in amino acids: CASSWGQLETQYF. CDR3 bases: TGTGCCAGCAGCTGGGGACAATTAGAGACCCAGTACTTC.

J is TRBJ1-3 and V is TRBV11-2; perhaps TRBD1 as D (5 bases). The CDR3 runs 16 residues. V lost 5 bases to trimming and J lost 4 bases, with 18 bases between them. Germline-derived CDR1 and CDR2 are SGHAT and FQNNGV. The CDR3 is CASSVLGPPGGNTIYF. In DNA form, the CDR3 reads TGTGCCAGCAGCGTTTTGGGGCCTCCGGGGGGAAACACCATATATTTT.

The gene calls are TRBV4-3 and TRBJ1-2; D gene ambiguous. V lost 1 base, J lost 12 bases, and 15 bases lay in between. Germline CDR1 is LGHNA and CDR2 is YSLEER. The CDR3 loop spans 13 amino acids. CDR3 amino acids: CASSQVGLGGHTF. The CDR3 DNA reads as TGCGCCAGCAGCCAAGTGGGCCTGGGAGGGCACACCTTC.

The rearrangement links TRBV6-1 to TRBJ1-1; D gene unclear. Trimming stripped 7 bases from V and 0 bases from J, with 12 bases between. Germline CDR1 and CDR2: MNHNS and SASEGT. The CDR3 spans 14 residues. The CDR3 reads CASTVQTVNTEAFF. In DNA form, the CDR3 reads TGTGCCAGCACCGTCCAGACTGTGAACACTGAAGCTTTCTTT.

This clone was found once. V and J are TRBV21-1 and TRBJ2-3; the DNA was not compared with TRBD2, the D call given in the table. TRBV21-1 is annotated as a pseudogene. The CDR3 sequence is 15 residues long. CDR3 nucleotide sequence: TGTGCCAGCATCCGACTAGCGGACCAGATCCATACGCAGTATTTT. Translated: CASIRLADQIHTQYF.

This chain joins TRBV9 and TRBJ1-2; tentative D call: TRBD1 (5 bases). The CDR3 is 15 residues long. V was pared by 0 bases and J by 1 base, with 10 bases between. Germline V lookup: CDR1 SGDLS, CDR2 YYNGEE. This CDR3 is CASSVVQEINYGYTF. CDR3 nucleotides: TGTGCCAGCAGCGTAGTACAGGAGATTAACTATGGCTACACCTTC.

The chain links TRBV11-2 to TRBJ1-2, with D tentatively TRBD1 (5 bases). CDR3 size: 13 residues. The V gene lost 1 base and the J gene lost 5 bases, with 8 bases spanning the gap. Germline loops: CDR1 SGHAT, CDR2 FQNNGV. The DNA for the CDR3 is TGTGCCAGCAGCTTAGGAGGGGCATATGGCTACACCTTC. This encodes CASSLGGAYGYTF.

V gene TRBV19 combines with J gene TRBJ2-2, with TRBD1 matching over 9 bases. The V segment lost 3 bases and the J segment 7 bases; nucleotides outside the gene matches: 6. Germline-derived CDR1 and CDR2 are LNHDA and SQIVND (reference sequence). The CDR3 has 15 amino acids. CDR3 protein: CASSIRDRDIGELFF. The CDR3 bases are TGTGCCAGTAGTATCCGGGACAGGGATATCGGGGAGCTGTTTTTT. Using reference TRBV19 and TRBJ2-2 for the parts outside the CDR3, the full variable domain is DGGITQSPKYLFRKEGQNVTLSCEQNLNHDAMYWYRQDPGQGLRLIYYSQIVNDFQKGDIAEGYSVSREKKESFPLTVTSAQKNPTAFYLCASSIRDRDIGELFFGEGSRLTVL.

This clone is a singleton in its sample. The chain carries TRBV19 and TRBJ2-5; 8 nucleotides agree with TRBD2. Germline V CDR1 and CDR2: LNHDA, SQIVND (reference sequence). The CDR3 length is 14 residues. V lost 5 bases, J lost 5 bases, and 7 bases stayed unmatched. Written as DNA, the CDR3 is TGTGCCAGTAGTGCGGGGGGTACGGGGGAGACCCAGTACTTC. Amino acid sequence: CASSAGGTGETQYF.

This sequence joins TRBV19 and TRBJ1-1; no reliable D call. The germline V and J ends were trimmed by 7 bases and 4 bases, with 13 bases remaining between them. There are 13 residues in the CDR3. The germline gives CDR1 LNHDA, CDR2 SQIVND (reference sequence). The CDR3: CASKVAAGTEAFF. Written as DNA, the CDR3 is TGTGCCAGTAAAGTGGCAGCGGGCACTGAAGCTTTCTTT. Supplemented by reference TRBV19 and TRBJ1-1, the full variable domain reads DGGITQSPKYLFRKEGQNVTLSCEQNLNHDAMYWYRQDPGQGLRLIYYSQIVNDFQKGDIAEGYSVSREKKESFPLTVTSAQKNPTAFYLCASKVAAGTEAFFGQGTRLTVV.

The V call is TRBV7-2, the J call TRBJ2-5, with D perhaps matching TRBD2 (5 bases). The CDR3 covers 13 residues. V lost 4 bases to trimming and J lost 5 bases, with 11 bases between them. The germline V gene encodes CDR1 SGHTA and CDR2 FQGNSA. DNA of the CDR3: TGTGCCAGCAGCTCGTGGACGGGGGAGACCCAGTACTTC. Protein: CASSSWTGETQYF.

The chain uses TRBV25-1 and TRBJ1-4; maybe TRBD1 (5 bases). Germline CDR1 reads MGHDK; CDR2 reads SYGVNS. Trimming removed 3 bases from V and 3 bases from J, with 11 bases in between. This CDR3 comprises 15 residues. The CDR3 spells CASSETQGANEKLFF. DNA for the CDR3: TGTGCCAGCAGTGAGACGCAGGGAGCTAATGAAAAACTGTTTTTT.

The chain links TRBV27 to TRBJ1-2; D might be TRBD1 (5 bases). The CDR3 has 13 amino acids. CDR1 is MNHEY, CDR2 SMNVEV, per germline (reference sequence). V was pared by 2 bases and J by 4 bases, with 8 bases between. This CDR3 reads CASSLGAGYGYTF. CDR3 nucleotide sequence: TGTGCCAGCAGTTTAGGGGCTGGCTATGGCTACACCTTC.

In nucleotides, the CDR3 is TGTGCCAGTAGTACCATAGGACATGGTCAGCCCCAGCATTTT. Translation: CASSTIGHGQPQHF. The V gene is TRBV19, the J gene TRBJ1-5, with D perhaps matching TRBD1 (5 bases). Germline V lookup: CDR1 LNHDA, CDR2 SQIVND (reference sequence). The length of the CDR3 is 14 residues. Deletions cut 4 bases from V and 6 bases from J, with 13 bases between.

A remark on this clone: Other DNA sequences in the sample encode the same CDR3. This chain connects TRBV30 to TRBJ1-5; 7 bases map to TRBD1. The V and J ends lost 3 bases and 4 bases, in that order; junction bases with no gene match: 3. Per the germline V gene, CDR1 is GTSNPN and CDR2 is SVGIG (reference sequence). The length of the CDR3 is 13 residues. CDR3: CAWRRDSNQPQHF. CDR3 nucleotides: TGTGCCTGGAGAAGGGACAGTAATCAGCCCCAGCATTTT.

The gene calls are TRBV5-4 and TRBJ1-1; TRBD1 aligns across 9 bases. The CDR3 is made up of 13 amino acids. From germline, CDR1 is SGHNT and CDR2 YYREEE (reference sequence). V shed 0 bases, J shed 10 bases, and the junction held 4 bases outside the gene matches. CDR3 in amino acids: CASSLVGDRAAFF. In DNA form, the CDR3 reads TGTGCCAGCAGCTTGGTGGGGGACAGGGCAGCTTTCTTT. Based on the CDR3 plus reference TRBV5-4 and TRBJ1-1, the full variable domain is ETGVTQSPTHLIKTRGQQVTLRCSSQSGHNTVSWYQQALGQGPQFIFQYYREEENGRGNFPPRFSGLQFPNYSSELNVNALELDDSALYLCASSLVGDRAAFFGQGTRLTVV.